This T cell receptor (beta chain) was profiled in a study of tumor-infiltrating lymphocytes in primary liver carcinoma. CDR3 length equals 15 residues. Germline V gene lookup returns CDR1 SGHAT and CDR2 FQNNGV. Blood RNA was derived from unsorted whole blood, and germline DNA was extracted too. The collection of four milliliters of peripheral blood preceded surgery. About this clonotype: Its antigen is unidentified. A junction boundary mismatches the germline segment, possibly from a read error.

Points from the study as a whole: With p = 0.039, the top-250-clone fraction in tumors significantly exceeded that in blood.

The investigators made TCR beta cDNA from about 500 ng total RNA, using a constant-region primer. Slightly modified ARM-PCR served as the procedure for the TCR beta libraries. These libraries came from three rounds of nested multiplex PCR. It was with TRBV1-TRBV30 forward primers and a C-beta reverse primer that the first two PCR rounds were run, at roughly 10 cycles each. TCRdb re-called the multiplex PCR reads with MiXCR, one entry per CDR3 protein. This table holds 150,000 to 200,000 distinct CDR3 sequences, 65% found once. This rearrangement joins TRBV11-2 to TRBJ1-1, with a possible D match to TRBD1 (6 bases). The specimen was peripheral blood. The TCR comes from a woman aged 55 to 70 with primary liver carcinoma and hepatitis B virus infection. The DNA for the CDR3 is TGTGCCAGGAGCTCAGGACAGCTAATGAACACTGAAGCTTTCTTT. Translated: CARSSGQLMNTEAFF.